Reported below is one TCR beta chain. Per the original data handling: From reference gene primer amplification, estimates of nucleated cell counts were derived. The method was immunoSEQ multiplex PCR; TCRdb's version includes in-frame clones alone and lacks a portion of them. The V and J calls and clone size were taken over from that table, and D and trimming were inferred from the DNA. The sample has 350,000 or so clones; around 87% are singletons. Germline lookup yields CDR1 SGHRS and CDR2 YFSETQ. Trimming removed 4 bases at V and 7 bases at J, with 14 bases between. This CDR3 contains 13 residues. The sample comes from a study of blood T cell repertoires in COVID-19. Study-level background: COVID-19 samples from acute and convalescent phases originated in the United States, Italy and Spain. T cells, B-cell-depleted T cells, or PBMCs supplied cDNA or gDNA.

The TCR comes from a man between 18 and 35 years old with active or convalescent COVID-19. The sequencing sample was made of peripheral blood. The chain carries TRBV5-1 and TRBJ1-1, with unresolved D. Written as DNA, the CDR3 is TGCGCCAGCAGCGATGGGGAGGAGCTTGAAGCTTTCTTT. Translation gives CASSDGEELEAFF.